This T cell receptor (beta chain) appears in the sequencing data of a study of regulatory T cells in long-lasting Graves disease. Across the study: Newly diagnosed Graves' patients took antithyroid drugs under 3 months.

This clonotype was detected many times. Trimming removed 5 bases from V and 1 base from J, with 14 bases in between. From germline, CDR1 is PRHDT and CDR2 FYEKMQ (reference sequence). The CDR3 has 15 residues. According to the study, TCR beta libraries were built with iRepertoire HTBI primers and CDR3-region Arm-PCR. MiXCR, run by TCRdb on the multiplex PCR reads, gives a single entry per CDR3 protein. The repertoire holds 550,000 to 700,000 distinct CDR3 sequences, with about 15% as singletons. Time point indicated: newly diagnosed GD, antithyroid drugs for less than 3 months. RNA isolated from PBMCs was used to make the TCR library. American Thyroid Association guidelines served as the basis for diagnosing Graves' disease. These sequences were also reported in another study, on T cells in Graves' hyperthyroidism and ophthalmopathy. From that second work: Uncontrolled infection, other autoimmune disease, pregnancy or lactation disqualified patients from enrolment. Carried out on the TCR CDR3, a first-round RT-PCR used the HTBI primer set.

The sample here was peripheral blood mononuclear cells (PBMCs), taken at new diagnosis, from a patient treated with antithyroid drugs. The chain has TRBV13 and TRBJ2-5; possibly TRBD1 for D (6 bases). The clonotype was recovered from a man aged 18 to 30 with Graves disease. CDR3 in amino acids: CASSTLTGFQETQYF. The CDR3 DNA reads TGTGCCAGCAGCACGCTGACAGGTTTCCAAGAGACCCAGTACTTC. The complete variable domain, with remaining parts taken from reference TRBV13 and TRBJ2-5, reads AAGVIQSPRHLIKEKRETATLKCYPIPRHDTVYWYQQGPGQDPQFLISFYEKMQSDKGSIPDRFSAQQFSDYHSELNMSSLELGDSALYFCASSTLTGFQETQYFGPGTRLLVL.